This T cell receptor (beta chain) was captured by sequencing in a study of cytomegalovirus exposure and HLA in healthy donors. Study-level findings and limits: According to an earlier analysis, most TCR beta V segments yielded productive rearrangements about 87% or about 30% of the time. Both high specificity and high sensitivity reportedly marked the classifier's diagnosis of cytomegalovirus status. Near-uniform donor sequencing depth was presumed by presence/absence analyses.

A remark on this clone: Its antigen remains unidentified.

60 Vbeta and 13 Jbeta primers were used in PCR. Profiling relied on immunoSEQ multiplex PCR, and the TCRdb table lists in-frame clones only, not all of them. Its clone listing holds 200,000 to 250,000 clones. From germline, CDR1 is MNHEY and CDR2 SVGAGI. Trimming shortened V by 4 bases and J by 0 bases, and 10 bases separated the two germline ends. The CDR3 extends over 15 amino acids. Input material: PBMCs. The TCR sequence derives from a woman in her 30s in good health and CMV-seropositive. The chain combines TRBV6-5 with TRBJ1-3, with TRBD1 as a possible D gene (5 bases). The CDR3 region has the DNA TGTGCCAGCAGTTCGACAGCGATCTCTGGAAACACCATATATTTT. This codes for CASSSTAISGNTIYF.